This TCR beta chain was observed in a study of cytomegalovirus exposure and HLA in healthy donors. The study, taken as a whole, reports: A cluster of highly shared sequence variants was likely a sequencing artifact. Productive status was seen about 90% or about 30% of the time for most TCR beta V segments in an earlier analysis.

CDR3 length: 17 amino acids. Comments on this clone: Its specificity is not known.

Researchers ran the PCR with 60 Vbeta and 13 Jbeta primers. Clones were sequenced by immunoSEQ multiplex PCR, and TCRdb holds only the in-frame ones, with some missing. This sample carries tens of thousands of clones, with 1% to 1.5% going to the ten biggest clones. Healthy bone marrow donors formed the donor group. The sequenced sample consisted of PBMCs. The source of this sequence is a young man in good health and CMV-seronegative. The V and J genes are TRBV1 and TRBJ2-2; the table's D call of TRBD2 was not tested on the DNA. TRBV1 counts as a pseudogene. CDR3 sequence: CTSSLYLVTSNTGELFF. CDR3 coding DNA: TGCACCAGCAGCCTATACTTGGTCACTAGCAACACCGGGGAGCTGTTTTTT.